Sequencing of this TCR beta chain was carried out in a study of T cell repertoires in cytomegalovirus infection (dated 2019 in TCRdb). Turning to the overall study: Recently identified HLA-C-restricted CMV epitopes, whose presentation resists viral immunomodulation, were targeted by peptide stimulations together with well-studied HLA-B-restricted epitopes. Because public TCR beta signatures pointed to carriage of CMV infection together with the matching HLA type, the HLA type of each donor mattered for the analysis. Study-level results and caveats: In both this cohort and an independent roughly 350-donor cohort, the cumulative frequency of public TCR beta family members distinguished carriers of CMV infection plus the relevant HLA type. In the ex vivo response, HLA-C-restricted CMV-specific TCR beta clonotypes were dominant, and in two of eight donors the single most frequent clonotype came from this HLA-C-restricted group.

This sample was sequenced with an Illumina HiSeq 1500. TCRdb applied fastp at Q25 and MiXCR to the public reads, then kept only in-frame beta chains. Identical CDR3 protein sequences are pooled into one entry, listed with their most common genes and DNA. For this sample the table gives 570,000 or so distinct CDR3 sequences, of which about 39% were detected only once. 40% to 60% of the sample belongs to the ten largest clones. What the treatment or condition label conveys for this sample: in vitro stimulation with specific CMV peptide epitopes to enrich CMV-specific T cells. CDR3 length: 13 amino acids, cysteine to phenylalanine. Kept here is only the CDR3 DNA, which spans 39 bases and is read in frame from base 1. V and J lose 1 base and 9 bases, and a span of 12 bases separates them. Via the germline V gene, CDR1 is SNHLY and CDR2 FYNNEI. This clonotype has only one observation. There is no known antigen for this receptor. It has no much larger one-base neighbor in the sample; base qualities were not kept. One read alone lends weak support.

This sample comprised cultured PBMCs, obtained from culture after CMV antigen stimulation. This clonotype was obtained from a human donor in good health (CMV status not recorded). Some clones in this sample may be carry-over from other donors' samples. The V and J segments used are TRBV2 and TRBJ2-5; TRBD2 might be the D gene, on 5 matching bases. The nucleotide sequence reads TGTGCCAGCAGTGAAGGGATCTTGCGGGCCCAGTACTTC. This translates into CASSEGILRAQYF. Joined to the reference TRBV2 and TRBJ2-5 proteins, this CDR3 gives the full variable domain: EPEVTQTPSHQVTQMGQEVILRCVPISNHLYFYWYRQILGQKVEFLVSFYNNEISEKSEIFDDQFSVERPDGSNFTLKIRSTKLEDSAMYFCASSEGILRAQYFGPGTRLLVL.